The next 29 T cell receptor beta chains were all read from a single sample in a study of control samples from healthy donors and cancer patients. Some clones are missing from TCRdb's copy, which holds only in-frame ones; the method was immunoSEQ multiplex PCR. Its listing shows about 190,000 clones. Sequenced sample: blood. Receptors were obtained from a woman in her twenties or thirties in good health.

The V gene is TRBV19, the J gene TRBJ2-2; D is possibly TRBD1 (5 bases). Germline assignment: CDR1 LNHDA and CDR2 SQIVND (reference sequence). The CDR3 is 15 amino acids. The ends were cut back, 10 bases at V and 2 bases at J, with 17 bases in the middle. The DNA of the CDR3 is TGTGCCACCCTACCGGAGACAGACAACACCGGGGAGCTGTTTTTT. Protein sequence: CATLPETDNTGELFF.

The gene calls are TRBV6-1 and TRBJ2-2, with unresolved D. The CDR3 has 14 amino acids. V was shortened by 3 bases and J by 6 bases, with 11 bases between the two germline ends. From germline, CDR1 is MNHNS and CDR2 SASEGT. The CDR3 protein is CASSDPGPPGELFF. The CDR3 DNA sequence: TGTGCCAGCAGTGACCCTGGACCTCCCGGGGAGCTGTTTTTT.

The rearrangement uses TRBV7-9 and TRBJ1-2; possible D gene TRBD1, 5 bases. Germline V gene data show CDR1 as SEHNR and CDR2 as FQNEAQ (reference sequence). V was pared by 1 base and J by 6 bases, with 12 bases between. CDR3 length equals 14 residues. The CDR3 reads CASSLGGALDGYTF. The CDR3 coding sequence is TGTGCCAGCAGCTTAGGGGGCGCATTAGATGGCTACACCTTC. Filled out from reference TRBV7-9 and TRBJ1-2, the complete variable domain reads DTGVSQNPRHKITKRGQNVTFRCDPISEHNRLYWYRQTLGQGPEFLTYFQNEAQLEKSRLLSDRFSAERPKGSFSTLEIQRTEQGDSAMYLCASSLGGALDGYTFGSGTRLTVV.

The CDR3 protein is CASSGGREQFF. In DNA, the CDR3 is TGTGCCAGCAGTGGAGGGAGAGAGCAGTTCTTC. The V call is TRBV25-1, the J call TRBJ2-1; a weak D match, TRBD2 (5 bases). The germline V gene encodes CDR1 MGHDK and CDR2 SYGVNS. Trimming left V 4 bases short and J 10 bases short, with 8 bases between. The CDR3 covers 11 residues.

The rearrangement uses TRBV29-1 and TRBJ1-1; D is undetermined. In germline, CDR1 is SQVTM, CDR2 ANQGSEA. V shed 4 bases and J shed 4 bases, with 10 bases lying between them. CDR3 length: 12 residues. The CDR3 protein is CSVVGRFTEAFF. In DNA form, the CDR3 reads TGCAGCGTTGTCGGGAGGTTCACTGAAGCTTTCTTT.

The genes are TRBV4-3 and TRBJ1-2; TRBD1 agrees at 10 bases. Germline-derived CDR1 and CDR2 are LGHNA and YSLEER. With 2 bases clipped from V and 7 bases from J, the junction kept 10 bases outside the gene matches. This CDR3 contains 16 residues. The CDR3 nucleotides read TGCGCCAGCAGCCAACTCGACAGGGGGCGCTTTGGTGGCTACACCTTC. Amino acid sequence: CASSQLDRGRFGGYTF.

The CDR3: CASSLPGGGSRETQYF. Here the CDR3 DNA reads TGCGCCAGCAGCCTCCCCGGGGGGGGGAGTAGGGAGACCCAGTACTTC. The V gene is TRBV4-1, the J gene TRBJ2-5, with TRBD2 matching over 8 bases. The CDR3 consists of 16 residues. J was trimmed by 5 bases and V by 4 bases; bases with no gene match: 12. Germline CDR1 MGHRA, CDR2 YSYEKL.

CDR3 loop: CASSLMSRTGGSGTEAFF. CDR3 DNA: TGTGCCAGCAGCTTAATGTCACGGACAGGGGGTTCGGGCACTGAAGCTTTCTTT. The rearrangement links TRBV11-2 to TRBJ1-1; 10 bases fit TRBD1. The CDR3 loop spans 18 amino acids. Germline trimming cut 2 bases from V and 4 bases from J; bases unmatched to any gene: 13. Germline CDR1 SGHAT, CDR2 FQNNGV.

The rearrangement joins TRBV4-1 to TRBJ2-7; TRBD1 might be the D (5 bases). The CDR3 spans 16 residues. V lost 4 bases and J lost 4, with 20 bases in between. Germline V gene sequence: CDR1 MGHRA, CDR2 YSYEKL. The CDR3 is CASSLIRSGYTYEQYF. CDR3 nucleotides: TGCGCCAGCAGCCTCATCCGGTCAGGGTATACTTACGAGCAGTACTTC.

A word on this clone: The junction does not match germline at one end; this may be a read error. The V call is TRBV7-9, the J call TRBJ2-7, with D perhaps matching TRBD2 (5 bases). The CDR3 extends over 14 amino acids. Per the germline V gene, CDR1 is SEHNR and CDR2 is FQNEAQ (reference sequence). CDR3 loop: CASSLAGETYEQYF. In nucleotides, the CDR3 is TGTGCCAGCAGCCTAGCCGGGGAGACCTACGAGCAGTACTTC.

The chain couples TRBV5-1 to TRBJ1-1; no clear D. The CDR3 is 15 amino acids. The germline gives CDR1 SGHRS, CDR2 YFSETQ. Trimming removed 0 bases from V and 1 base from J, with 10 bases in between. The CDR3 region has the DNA TGCGCCAGCAGCTTGGAGGTCAGATCGAACACTGAAGCTTTCTTT. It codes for CASSLEVRSNTEAFF.

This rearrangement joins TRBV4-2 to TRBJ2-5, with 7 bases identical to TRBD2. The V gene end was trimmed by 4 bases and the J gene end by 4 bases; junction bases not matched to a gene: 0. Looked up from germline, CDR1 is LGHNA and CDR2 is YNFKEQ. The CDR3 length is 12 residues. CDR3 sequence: CASSRGGETQYF. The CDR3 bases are TGTGCCAGCAGCCGGGGGGGAGAGACCCAGTACTTC.

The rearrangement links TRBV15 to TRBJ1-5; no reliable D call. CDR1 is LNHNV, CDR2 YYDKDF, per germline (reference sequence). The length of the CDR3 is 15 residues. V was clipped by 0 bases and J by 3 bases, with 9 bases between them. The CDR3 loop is CATSRDNNHNQPQHF. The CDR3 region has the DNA TGTGCCACCAGCAGAGATAACAACCACAATCAGCCCCAGCATTTT.

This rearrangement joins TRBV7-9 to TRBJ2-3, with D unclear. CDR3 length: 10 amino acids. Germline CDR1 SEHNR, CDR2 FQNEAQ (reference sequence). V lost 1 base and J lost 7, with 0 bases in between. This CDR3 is CASSLDTQYF. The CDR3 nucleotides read TGTGCCAGCAGCTTAGATACGCAGTATTTT.

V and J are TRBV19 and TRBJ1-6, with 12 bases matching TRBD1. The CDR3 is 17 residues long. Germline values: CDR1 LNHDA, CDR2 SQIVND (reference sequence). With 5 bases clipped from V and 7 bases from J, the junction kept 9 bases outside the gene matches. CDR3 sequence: CASSAYRDRGRNSPLHF. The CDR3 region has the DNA TGTGCCAGTAGTGCCTACCGGGACAGGGGGCGGAATTCACCCCTCCACTTT.

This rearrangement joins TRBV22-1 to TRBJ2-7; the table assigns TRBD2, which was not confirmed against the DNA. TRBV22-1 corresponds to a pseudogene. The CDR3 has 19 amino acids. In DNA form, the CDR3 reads TGTCCTGGGAGCTCTAGCTCCAGCACGGGATCTATTTTCTCCTACGAGCAGTACTTC. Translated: CPGSSSSSTGSIFSYEQYF.

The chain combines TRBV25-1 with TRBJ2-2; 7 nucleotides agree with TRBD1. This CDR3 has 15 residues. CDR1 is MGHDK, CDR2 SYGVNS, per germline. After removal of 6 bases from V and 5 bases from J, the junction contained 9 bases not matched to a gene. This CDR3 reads CASSFRDRVTGELFF. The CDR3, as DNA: TGTGCCAGCAGCTTCCGGGACAGAGTGACCGGGGAGCTGTTTTTT.

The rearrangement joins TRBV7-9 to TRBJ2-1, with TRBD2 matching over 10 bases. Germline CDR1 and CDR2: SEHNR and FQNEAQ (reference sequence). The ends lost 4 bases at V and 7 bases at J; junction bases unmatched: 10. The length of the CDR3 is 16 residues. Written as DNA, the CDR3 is TGTGCCAGCAGCTCCTACAGCGGGGGGGCTGGGAATGAGCAGTTCTTC. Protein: CASSSYSGGAGNEQFF.

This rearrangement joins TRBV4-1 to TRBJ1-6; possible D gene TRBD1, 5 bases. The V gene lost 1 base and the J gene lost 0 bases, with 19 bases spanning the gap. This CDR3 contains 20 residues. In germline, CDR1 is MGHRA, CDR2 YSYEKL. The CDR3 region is CASSQATWGTRSSYNSPLHF. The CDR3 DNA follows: TGCGCCAGCAGCCAAGCCACGTGGGGCACTAGGAGCTCCTATAATTCACCCCTCCACTTT.

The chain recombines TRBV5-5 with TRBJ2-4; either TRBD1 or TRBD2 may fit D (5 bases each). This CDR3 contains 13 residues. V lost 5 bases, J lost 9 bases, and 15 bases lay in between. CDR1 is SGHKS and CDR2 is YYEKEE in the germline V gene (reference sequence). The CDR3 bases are TGTGCCAGCAGGGGGGATTGGCCGGGCATTCAGTACTTC. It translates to CASRGDWPGIQYF.

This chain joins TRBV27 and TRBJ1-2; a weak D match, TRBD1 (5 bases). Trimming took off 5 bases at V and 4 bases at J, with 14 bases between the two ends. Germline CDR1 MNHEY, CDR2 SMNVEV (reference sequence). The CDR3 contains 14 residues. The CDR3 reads CASSGTDPFYGYTF. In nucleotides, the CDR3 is TGTGCCAGCAGTGGGACGGACCCCTTCTATGGCTACACCTTC.

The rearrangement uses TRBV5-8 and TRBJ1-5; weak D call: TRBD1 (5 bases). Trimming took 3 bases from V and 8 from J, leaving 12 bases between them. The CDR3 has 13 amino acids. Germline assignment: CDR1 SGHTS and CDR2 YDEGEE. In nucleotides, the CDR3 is TGTGCCAGCAGCTCAGGGTGGGCAAAGCCCCAGCATTTT. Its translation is CASSSGWAKPQHF.

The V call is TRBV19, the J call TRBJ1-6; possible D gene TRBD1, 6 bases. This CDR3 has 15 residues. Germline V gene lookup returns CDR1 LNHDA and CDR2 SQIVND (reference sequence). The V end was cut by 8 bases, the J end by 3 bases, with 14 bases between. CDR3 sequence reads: CASCDRRGYNSPLHF. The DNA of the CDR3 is TGTGCCAGTTGTGACAGGAGGGGCTATAATTCACCCCTCCACTTT.

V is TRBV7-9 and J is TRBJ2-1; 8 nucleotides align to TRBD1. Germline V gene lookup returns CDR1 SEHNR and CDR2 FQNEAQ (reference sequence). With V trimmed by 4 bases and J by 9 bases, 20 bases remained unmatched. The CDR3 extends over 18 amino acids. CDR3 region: CASSSFPAGQGRLGEQFF. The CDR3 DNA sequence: TGTGCCAGCAGCTCCTTCCCCGCCGGACAGGGCCGATTGGGTGAGCAGTTCTTC. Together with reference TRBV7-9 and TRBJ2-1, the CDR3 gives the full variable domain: DTGVSQNPRHKITKRGQNVTFRCDPISEHNRLYWYRQTLGQGPEFLTYFQNEAQLEKSRLLSDRFSAERPKGSFSTLEIQRTEQGDSAMYLCASSSFPAGQGRLGEQFFGPGTRLTVL.

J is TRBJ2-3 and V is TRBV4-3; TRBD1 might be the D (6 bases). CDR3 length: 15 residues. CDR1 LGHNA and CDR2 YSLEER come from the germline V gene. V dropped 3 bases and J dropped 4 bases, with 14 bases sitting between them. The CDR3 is CASSQSQGSADTQYF. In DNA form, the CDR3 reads TGCGCCAGCAGCCAGTCTCAGGGGAGCGCAGATACGCAGTATTTT.

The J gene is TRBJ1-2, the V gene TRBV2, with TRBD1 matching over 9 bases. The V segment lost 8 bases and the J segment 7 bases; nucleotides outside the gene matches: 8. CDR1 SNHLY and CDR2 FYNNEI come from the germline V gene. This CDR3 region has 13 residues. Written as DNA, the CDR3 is TGTGCCAGCCAAACAGGGGGCGTTCTTGGCTACACCTTC. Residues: CASQTGGVLGYTF.

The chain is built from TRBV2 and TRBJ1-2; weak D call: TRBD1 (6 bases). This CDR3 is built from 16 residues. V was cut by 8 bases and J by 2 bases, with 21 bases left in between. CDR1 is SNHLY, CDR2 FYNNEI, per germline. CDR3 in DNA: TGTGCCAGCGTACAAGCACTCTCGCAGGGGAACTATGGCTACACCTTC. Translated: CASVQALSQGNYGYTF.

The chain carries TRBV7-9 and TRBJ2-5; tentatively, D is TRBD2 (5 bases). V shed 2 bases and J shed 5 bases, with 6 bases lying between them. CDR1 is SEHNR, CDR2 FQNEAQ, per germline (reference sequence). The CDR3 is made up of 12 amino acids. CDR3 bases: TGTGCCAGCAGCTTAAGGGAGGAGACCCAGTACTTC. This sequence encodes CASSLREETQYF.

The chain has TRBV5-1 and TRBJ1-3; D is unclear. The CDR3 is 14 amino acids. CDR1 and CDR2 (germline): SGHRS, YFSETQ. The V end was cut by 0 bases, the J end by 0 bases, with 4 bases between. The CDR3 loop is CASSLAASGNTIYF. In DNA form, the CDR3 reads TGCGCCAGCAGCTTGGCAGCCTCTGGAAACACCATATATTTT.